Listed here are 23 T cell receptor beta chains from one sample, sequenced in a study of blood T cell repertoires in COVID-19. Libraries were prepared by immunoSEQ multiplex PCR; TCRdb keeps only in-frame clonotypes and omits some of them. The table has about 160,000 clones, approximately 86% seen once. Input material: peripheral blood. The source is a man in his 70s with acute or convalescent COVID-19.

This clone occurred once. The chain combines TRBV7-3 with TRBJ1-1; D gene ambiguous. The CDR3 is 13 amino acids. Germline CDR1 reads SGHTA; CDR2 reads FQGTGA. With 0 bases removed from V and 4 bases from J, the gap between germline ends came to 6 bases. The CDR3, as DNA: TGTGCCAGCAGCTTAACACGGGGCACTGAAGCTTTCTTT. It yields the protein CASSLTRGTEAFF.

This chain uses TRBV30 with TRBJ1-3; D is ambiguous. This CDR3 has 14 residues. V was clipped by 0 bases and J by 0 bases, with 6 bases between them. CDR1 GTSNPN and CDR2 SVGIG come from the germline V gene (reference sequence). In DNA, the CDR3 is TGTGCCTGGAGTGTACGCGGCTCTGGAAACACCATATATTTT. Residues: CAWSVRGSGNTIYF.

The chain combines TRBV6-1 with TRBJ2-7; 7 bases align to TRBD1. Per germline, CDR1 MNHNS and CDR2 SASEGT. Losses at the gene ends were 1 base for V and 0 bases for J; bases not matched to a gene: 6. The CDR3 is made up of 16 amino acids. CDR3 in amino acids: CASSEVGQIRSYEQYF. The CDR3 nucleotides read TGTGCCAGCAGTGAAGTGGGACAGATTCGCTCCTACGAGCAGTACTTC.

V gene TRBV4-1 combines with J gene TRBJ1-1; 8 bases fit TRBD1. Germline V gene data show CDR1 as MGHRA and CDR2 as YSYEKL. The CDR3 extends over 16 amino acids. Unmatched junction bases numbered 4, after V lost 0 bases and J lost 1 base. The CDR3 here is CASSQDVGTGNTEAFF. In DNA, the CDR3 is TGCGCCAGCAGCCAAGATGTTGGGACAGGGAACACTGAAGCTTTCTTT.

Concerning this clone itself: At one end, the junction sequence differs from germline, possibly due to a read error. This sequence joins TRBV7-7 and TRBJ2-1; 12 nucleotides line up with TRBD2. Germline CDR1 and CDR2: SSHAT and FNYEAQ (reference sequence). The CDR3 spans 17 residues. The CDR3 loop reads CASSLGGVTSGSGEQFF. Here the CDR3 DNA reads TGTGCTAGCAGCTTAGGCGGAGTGACTAGCGGGAGTGGTGAGCAGTTCTTC.

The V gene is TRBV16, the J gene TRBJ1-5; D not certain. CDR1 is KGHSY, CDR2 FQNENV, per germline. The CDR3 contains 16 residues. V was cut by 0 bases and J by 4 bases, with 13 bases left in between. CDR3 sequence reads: CASSQSVGRGNQPQHF. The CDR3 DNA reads TGTGCCAGCAGCCAATCGGTGGGGAGAGGAAATCAGCCCCAGCATTTT.

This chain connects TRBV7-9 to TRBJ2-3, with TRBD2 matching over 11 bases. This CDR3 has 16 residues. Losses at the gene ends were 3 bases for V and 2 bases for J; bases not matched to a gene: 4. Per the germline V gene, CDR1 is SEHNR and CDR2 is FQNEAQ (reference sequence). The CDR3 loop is CASSLASGRFTDTQYF. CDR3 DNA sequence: TGTGCCAGCAGCTTGGCTAGCGGGAGGTTCACAGATACGCAGTATTTT.

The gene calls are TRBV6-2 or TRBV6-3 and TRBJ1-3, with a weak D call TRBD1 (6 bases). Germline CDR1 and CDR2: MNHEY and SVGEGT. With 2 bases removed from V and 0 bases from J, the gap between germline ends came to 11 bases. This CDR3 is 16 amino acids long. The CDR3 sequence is CASSYQTGASGNTIYF. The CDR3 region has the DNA TGTGCCAGCAGTTACCAGACAGGTGCCTCTGGAAACACCATATATTTT.

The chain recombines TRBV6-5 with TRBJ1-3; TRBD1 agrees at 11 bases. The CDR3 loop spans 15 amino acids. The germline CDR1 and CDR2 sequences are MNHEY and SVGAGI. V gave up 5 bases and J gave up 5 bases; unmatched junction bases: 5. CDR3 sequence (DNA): TGTGCCAGCAGTCCCGGACAGGGGGCCAGAAACACCATATATTTT. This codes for CASSPGQGARNTIYF.

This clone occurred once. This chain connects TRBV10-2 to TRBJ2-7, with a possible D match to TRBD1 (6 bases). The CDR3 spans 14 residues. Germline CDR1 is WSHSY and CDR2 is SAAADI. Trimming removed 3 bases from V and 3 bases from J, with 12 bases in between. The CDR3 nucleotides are TGCGCCAGCAGTGATCACGGACAGAACTACGAGCAGTACTTC. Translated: CASSDHGQNYEQYF.

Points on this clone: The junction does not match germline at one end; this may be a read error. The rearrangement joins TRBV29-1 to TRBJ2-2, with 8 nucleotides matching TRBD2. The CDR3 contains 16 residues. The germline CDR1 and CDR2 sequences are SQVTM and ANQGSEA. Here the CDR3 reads CSVMLREESNIGELFF. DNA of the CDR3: TGCAGCGTTATGTTGCGGGAGGAATCCAACATCGGGGAGCTGTTTTTT.

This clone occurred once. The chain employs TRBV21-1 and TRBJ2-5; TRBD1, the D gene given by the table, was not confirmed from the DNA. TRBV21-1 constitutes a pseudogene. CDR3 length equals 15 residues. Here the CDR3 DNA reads TGTGCCAGCAGCCCCCGGGACAGGGGCAAAGAGACCCAGTACTTC. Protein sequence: CASSPRDRGKETQYF.

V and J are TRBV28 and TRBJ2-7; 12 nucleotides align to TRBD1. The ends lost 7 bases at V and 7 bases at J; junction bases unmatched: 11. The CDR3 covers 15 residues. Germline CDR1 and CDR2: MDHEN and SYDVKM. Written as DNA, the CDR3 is TGTGCCAGCAATGGGGGGGACAGGGGGCTTTGGGAGCAGTACTTC. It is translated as CASNGGDRGLWEQYF. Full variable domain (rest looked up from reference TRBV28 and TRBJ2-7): DVKVTQSSRYLVKRTGEKVFLECVQDMDHENMFWYRQDPGLGLRLIYFSYDVKMKEKGDIPEGYSVSREKKERFSLILESASTNQTSMYLCASNGGDRGLWEQYFGPGTRLTVT.

Here the CDR3 DNA reads TGTGCCACCAGCAGAGTAGCGGGAGAATCCGAGCAGTACTTC. Translated, it gives CATSRVAGESEQYF. The rearrangement uses TRBV15 and TRBJ2-7; 9 bases are a match to TRBD2. The junction had 4 bases not matched to a gene; V was cut back by 1 base and J by 6 bases. The CDR3 totals 14 residues. Germline lookup yields CDR1 LNHNV and CDR2 YYDKDF (reference sequence).

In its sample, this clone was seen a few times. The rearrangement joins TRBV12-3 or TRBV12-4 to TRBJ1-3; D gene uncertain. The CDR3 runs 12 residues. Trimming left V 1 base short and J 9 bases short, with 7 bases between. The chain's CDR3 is CASSLVWATIYF. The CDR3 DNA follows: TGTGCCAGCAGTTTAGTTTGGGCCACCATATATTTT.

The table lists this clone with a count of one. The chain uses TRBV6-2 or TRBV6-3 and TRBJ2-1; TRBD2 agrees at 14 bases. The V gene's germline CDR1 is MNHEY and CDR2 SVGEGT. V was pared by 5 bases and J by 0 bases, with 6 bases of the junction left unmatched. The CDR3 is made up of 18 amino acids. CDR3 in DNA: TGTGCCAGCAGTCGGGGACTAGCGGGAGCGGTCTCCTACAATGAGCAGTTCTTC. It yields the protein CASSRGLAGAVSYNEQFF.

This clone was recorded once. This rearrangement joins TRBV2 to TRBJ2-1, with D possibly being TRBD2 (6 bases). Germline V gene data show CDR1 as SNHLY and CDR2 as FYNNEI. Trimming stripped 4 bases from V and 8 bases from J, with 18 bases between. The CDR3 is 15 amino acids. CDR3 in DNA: TGTGCCAGCAGTGTGGGGAGACTAGACGTCGATGAGCAGTTCTTC. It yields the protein CASSVGRLDVDEQFF.

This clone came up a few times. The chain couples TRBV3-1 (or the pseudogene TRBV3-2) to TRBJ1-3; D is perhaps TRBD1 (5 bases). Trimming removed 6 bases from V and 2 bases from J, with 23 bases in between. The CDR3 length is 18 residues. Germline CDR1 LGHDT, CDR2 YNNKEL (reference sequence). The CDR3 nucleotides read TGTGCCAGCAGTCCTACACACTCACAGGCCTTCCCTGGAAACACCATATATTTT. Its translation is CASSPTHSQAFPGNTIYF.

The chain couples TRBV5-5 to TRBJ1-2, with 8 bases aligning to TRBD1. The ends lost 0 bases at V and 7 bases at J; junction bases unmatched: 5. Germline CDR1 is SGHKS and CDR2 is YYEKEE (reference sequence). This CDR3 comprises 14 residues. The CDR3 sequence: CASSLGQGAGGYTF. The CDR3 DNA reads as TGTGCCAGCAGCTTGGGGCAGGGGGCTGGTGGCTACACCTTC.

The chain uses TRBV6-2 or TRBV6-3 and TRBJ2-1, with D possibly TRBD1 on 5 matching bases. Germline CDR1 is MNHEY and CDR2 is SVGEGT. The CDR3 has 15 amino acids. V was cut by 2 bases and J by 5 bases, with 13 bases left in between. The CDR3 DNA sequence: TGTGCCAGCAGTTACAGGCAGGGATGGGACAATGAGCAGTTCTTC. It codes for CASSYRQGWDNEQFF.

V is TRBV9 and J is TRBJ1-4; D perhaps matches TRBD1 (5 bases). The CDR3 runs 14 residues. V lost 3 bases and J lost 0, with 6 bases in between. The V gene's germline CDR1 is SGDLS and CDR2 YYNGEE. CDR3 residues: CASSATATNEKLFF. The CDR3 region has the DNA TGTGCCAGCAGCGCGACAGCAACTAATGAAAAACTGTTTTTT.

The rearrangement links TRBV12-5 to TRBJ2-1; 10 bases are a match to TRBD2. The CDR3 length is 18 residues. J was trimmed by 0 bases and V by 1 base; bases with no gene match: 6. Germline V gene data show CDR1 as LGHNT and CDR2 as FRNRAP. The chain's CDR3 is CASGLGTSGFSSYNEQFF. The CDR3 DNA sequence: TGTGCTAGTGGTTTGGGGACTAGCGGTTTTAGCTCCTACAATGAGCAGTTCTTC.

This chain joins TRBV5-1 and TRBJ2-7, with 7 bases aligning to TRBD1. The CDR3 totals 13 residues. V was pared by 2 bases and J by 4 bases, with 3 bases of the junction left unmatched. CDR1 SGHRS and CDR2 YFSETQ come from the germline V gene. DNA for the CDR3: TGCGCCAGCAGCTTCCAACAGGGGTACGAGCAGTACTTC. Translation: CASSFQQGYEQYF.